A single sample is the source of the 24 T cell receptor beta chains below, sequenced in a study of T cell repertoires and HLA-DP antigens. These TCRs are of unknown antigen specificity. Clones were sequenced by immunoSEQ multiplex PCR, and TCRdb holds only the in-frame ones, with some missing. The repertoire consists of roughly 120,000 clones, with around 92% occurring once and the leading ten covering less than 0.35%. Sample: CD4+ T cells from PBMCs. The receptor set was obtained from a woman aged 18-29 years in good health and CMV-seronegative.

This chain joins TRBV28 and TRBJ2-2, with no clear D. The CDR3 contains 12 residues. Germline V gene sequence: CDR1 MDHEN, CDR2 SYDVKM. Trimming took 1 base from V and 6 from J, leaving 3 bases between them. The CDR3 sequence: CASSLSAGELFF. The CDR3 bases are TGTGCCAGCAGTTTATCGGCCGGGGAGCTGTTTTTT. The variable domain in full, with the rest retrieved from reference TRBV28 and TRBJ2-2, is DVKVTQSSRYLVKRTGEKVFLECVQDMDHENMFWYRQDPGLGLRLIYFSYDVKMKEKGDIPEGYSVSREKKERFSLILESASTNQTSMYLCASSLSAGELFFGEGSRLTVL.

The chain joins TRBV18 to TRBJ2-1; 8 positions match TRBD2. This CDR3 contains 16 residues. Germline V gene sequence: CDR1 KGHSH, CDR2 LQKENI. Trimming removed 2 bases from V and 0 bases from J; junction bases left unmatched: 3. Here the CDR3 reads CASSPGLAGSYNEQFF. The CDR3 region has the DNA TGTGCCAGCTCACCAGGACTAGCCGGCTCCTACAATGAGCAGTTCTTC.

The V gene is TRBV6-1, the J gene TRBJ1-5; 8 nucleotides align to TRBD1. Germline V gene lookup returns CDR1 MNHNS and CDR2 SASEGT. The CDR3 spans 20 residues. J gave up 6 bases and V 0 bases, and 19 bases lay outside the gene matches. Written as DNA, the CDR3 is TGTGCCAGCAGTGAAGCCCCCCGGATGCTGGGGGCAGGGGGCAGTCAGCCCCAGCATTTT. Its translation: CASSEAPRMLGAGGSQPQHF.

V gene TRBV28 combines with J gene TRBJ2-5; 10 nucleotides align to TRBD1. Germline-derived CDR1 and CDR2 are MDHEN and SYDVKM. With V trimmed by 6 bases and J by 1 base, 5 bases remained unmatched. The length of the CDR3 is 15 residues. CDR3 bases: TGTGCCAGCAGGTCGGGACAGGGGCCCCAAGAGACCCAGTACTTC. This encodes CASRSGQGPQETQYF.

The chain combines TRBV27 with TRBJ2-1; a weak D match, TRBD2 (6 bases). The CDR3 runs to 16 residues. V was shortened by 4 bases and J by 8 bases, with 21 bases between the two germline ends. The germline V gene encodes CDR1 MNHEY and CDR2 SMNVEV (reference sequence). The CDR3 sequence: CASSSDRLGRWDEQFF. CDR3 DNA sequence: TGTGCCAGCAGTTCCGATCGACTAGGCAGGTGGGATGAGCAGTTCTTC.

The rearrangement uses TRBV14 and TRBJ1-2, with a possible D match to TRBD1 (5 bases). This CDR3 contains 14 residues. CDR1 SGHDN and CDR2 FVKESK come from the germline V gene. The V gene lost 0 bases and the J gene lost 4 bases, with 9 bases spanning the gap. This CDR3 is CASSQDRGSYGYTF. CDR3 DNA sequence: TGTGCCAGCAGCCAAGATCGGGGGAGCTATGGCTACACCTTC.

This chain uses TRBV4-1 with TRBJ2-2; D remains unclear. Germline V gene data show CDR1 as MGHRA and CDR2 as YSYEKL. With 0 bases removed from V and 1 base from J, the gap between germline ends came to 9 bases. The CDR3 loop spans 16 amino acids. The CDR3 is CASSQEFRQNTGELFF. The CDR3 bases are TGCGCCAGCAGCCAAGAATTTCGCCAGAACACCGGGGAGCTGTTTTTT.

The V and J genes are TRBV11-2 and TRBJ2-3; D may be TRBD2 (5 bases). CDR1 is SGHAT and CDR2 is FQNNGV in the germline V gene. The CDR3 sequence is 13 residues long. Trimming removed 5 bases from V and 3 bases from J, with 9 bases in between. CDR3 residues: CASSQRVTDTQYF. DNA of the CDR3: TGTGCCAGCAGCCAGAGGGTTACAGATACGCAGTATTTT. Looking up the rest from reference TRBV11-2 and TRBJ2-3 gives the full variable domain: EAGVAQSPRYKIIEKRQSVAFWCNPISGHATLYWYQQILGQGPKLLIQFQNNGVVDDSQLPKDRFSAERLKGVDSTLKIQPAKLEDSAVYLCASSQRVTDTQYFGPGTRLTVL.

This clone showed up just once. The chain uses TRBV5-5 and TRBJ1-4, with 10 bases aligning to TRBD1. Germline loops: CDR1 SGHKS, CDR2 YYEKEE (reference sequence). Losses at the gene ends were 4 bases for V and 8 bases for J; bases not matched to a gene: 5. The CDR3 contains 14 residues. CDR3 loop: CASSRDRGLEKLFF. DNA of the CDR3: TGTGCCAGCAGCCGGGACAGGGGCCTCGAAAAACTGTTTTTT. Variable domain in full (rest from reference TRBV5-5 and TRBJ1-4): DAGVTQSPTHLIKTRGQQVTLRCSPISGHKSVSWYQQVLGQGPQFIFQYYEKEERGRGNFPDRFSARQFPNYSSELNVNALLLGDSALYLCASSRDRGLEKLFFGSGTQLSVL.

This rearrangement joins TRBV5-1 to TRBJ1-1; TRBD1 agrees at 9 bases. CDR3 length: 16 amino acids. V gave up 0 bases and J gave up 1 base; unmatched junction bases: 4. Germline-derived CDR1 and CDR2 are SGHRS and YFSETQ. The chain's CDR3 is CASSLGWGQGNTEAFF. Here the CDR3 DNA reads TGCGCCAGCAGCTTGGGTTGGGGACAGGGGAACACTGAAGCTTTCTTT.

The chain recombines TRBV30 with TRBJ1-1; D is unresolved. The V end lost 6 bases, the J end lost 3 bases, and 8 bases lay between the germline ends. Per the germline V gene, CDR1 is GTSNPN and CDR2 is SVGIG (reference sequence). CDR3 length: 11 residues. In DNA, the CDR3 is TGTGCCTGTGGCCGGGACACTGAAGCTTTCTTT. Encoded protein: CACGRDTEAFF.

The gene calls are TRBV5-6 and TRBJ2-3, with no clear D. CDR1 and CDR2 from the germline V gene are SGHDT and YYEEEE. The CDR3 has 13 residues. The V end was cut by 1 base, the J end by 9 bases, with 12 bases between. Written as DNA, the CDR3 is TGTGCCAGCAGCTTGACCGGATCCGGGACGCAGTATTTT. As protein: CASSLTGSGTQYF.

The rearrangement joins TRBV5-4 to TRBJ1-2; possible D gene TRBD1, 5 bases. V lost 4 bases and J lost 5, with 18 bases in between. Germline-derived CDR1 and CDR2 are SGHNT and YYREEE (reference sequence). The CDR3 length is 15 residues. Written as DNA, the CDR3 is TGTGCCAGCAGCACGGGGACCGGAGACTGGTATGGCTACACCTTC. Amino acid sequence: CASSTGTGDWYGYTF.

The chain joins TRBV18 to TRBJ2-7; tentative D call: TRBD1 (5 bases). The CDR3 contains 16 residues. Per germline, CDR1 KGHSH and CDR2 LQKENI. Trimming pared 0 bases from V and 2 bases from J, leaving 14 bases between. This chain's CDR3 is CASSPPGERVPYEQYF. CDR3 coding DNA: TGTGCCAGCTCACCACCAGGGGAAAGGGTACCCTACGAGCAGTACTTC.

The rearrangement links TRBV19 to TRBJ1-5, with 11 positions matching TRBD1. Trimming removed 5 bases from V and 4 bases from J; junction bases left unmatched: 1. The CDR3 contains 14 residues. Germline lookup yields CDR1 LNHDA and CDR2 SQIVND (reference sequence). The CDR3 protein is CASSGTGGNQPQHF. The CDR3 coding sequence is TGTGCCAGTAGTGGGACAGGGGGGAATCAGCCCCAGCATTTT.

V is TRBV30 and J is TRBJ2-5; 7 nucleotides line up with TRBD2. The CDR3 is 14 residues long. The V gene's germline CDR1 is GTSNPN and CDR2 SVGIG (reference sequence). V lost 6 bases, J lost 1 base, and 8 bases stayed unmatched. Written as DNA, the CDR3 is TGTGCCTGCCAGCGCGGGAGTGGCCAAGAGACCCAGTACTTC. This encodes CACQRGSGQETQYF.

The chain carries TRBV6-6 and TRBJ2-3, with 12 bases fitting TRBD2. After removal of 5 bases from V and 6 bases from J, the junction contained 6 bases not matched to a gene. Germline lookup yields CDR1 MNHNY and CDR2 SVGAGI (reference sequence). The CDR3 contains 15 residues. The CDR3 spells CASSPSGRVSDTQYF. For the CDR3, the DNA is TGTGCCAGCAGTCCTAGCGGGAGGGTATCGGATACGCAGTATTTT.

The V call is TRBV5-6, the J call TRBJ1-5, with 8 nucleotides matching TRBD1. There are 15 residues in the CDR3. CDR1 SGHDT and CDR2 YYEEEE come from the germline V gene. V gave up 3 bases and J gave up 4 bases; unmatched junction bases: 6. This CDR3 reads CASSSWDRPNQPQHF. The CDR3 nucleotides are TGTGCCAGCAGCTCTTGGGACAGGCCAAATCAGCCCCAGCATTTT.

The chain has TRBV5-6 and TRBJ2-5; D possibly uses TRBD1 or TRBD2 (5 bases each). CDR3 size: 15 residues. Per the germline V gene, CDR1 is SGHDT and CDR2 is YYEEEE. Trimming removed 0 bases from V and 4 bases from J, with 13 bases in between. This chain's CDR3 is CASSLGRGAGETQYF. The CDR3 coding sequence is TGTGCCAGCAGCTTGGGAAGGGGTGCGGGAGAGACCCAGTACTTC. The full variable domain, completed using reference TRBV5-6 and TRBJ2-5, is DAGVTQSPTHLIKTRGQQVTLRCSPKSGHDTVSWYQQALGQGPQFIFQYYEEEERQRGNFPDRFSGHQFPNYSSELNVNALLLGDSALYLCASSLGRGAGETQYFGPGTRLLVL.

The chain combines TRBV2 with TRBJ1-4; D call uncertain. CDR3 length equals 13 residues. V lost 8 bases and J 4 bases, leaving 11 bases between the germline ends. The germline V gene encodes CDR1 SNHLY and CDR2 FYNNEI. The CDR3 DNA reads as TGTGCCAGCTCTGGACGGATTAATGAAAAACTGTTTTTT. This gives the protein CASSGRINEKLFF.

The rearrangement joins TRBV9 to TRBJ2-3, with 7 bases matching TRBD2. Per the germline V gene, CDR1 is SGDLS and CDR2 is YYNGEE. V shed 2 bases, J shed 0 bases, and the junction held 6 bases outside the gene matches. The CDR3 runs to 16 residues. The CDR3 DNA reads TGTGCCAGCAGCGTTAGGACGCGGGAGAGCACAGATACGCAGTATTTT. Residues: CASSVRTRESTDTQYF.

This chain joins TRBV5-4 and TRBJ2-2; D assignment may be TRBD1 or TRBD2 (5 bases each). V was shortened by 3 bases and J by 5 bases, with 17 bases between the two germline ends. The germline CDR1 and CDR2 sequences are SGHNT and YYREEE (reference sequence). The CDR3 extends over 16 amino acids. CDR3 in amino acids: CASSSFGAGKTGELFF. The DNA of the CDR3 is TGTGCCAGCAGCTCCTTCGGGGCAGGGAAAACCGGGGAGCTGTTTTTT.

This chain links TRBV6-6 with TRBJ2-2, with D perhaps assigned TRBD1 or TRBD2 (5 bases each). The ends were cut back, 4 bases at V and 7 bases at J, with 13 bases in the middle. Looked up from germline, CDR1 is MNHNY and CDR2 is SVGAGI (reference sequence). The CDR3 is made up of 14 amino acids. The CDR3 DNA is TGTGCCAGCAGTTCCACGGGGCGGAACGGGGAGCTGTTTTTT. Its protein product is CASSSTGRNGELFF.

The genes are TRBV6-5 and TRBJ1-4; 7 positions match TRBD1. CDR3 length: 14 amino acids. CDR1 MNHEY and CDR2 SVGAGI come from the germline V gene. The V and J ends lost 0 bases and 8 bases, in that order; junction bases with no gene match: 3. This CDR3 reads CASSYSPRGEKLFF. The CDR3 DNA reads as TGTGCCAGCAGTTACTCACCCAGGGGGGAAAAACTGTTTTTT.